Shown below are 32 T cell receptor beta chains from a single sample sequenced in a study of blood T cell repertoires in COVID-19. Clones were sequenced by immunoSEQ multiplex PCR, and TCRdb holds only the in-frame ones, with some missing. The repertoire consists of 95,000 to 150,000 clones, with around four fifths occurring once and the leading ten covering about 6.3%. The sequenced material came from peripheral blood. All receptors come from an elderly man with active or convalescent COVID-19.

This clone was counted only a few times. CDR3 sequence reads: CATSDRGQAVNQPQHF. CDR3 DNA: TGTGCCACCAGTGATCGCGGACAGGCCGTCAATCAGCCCCAGCATTTT. The chain recombines TRBV24-1 with TRBJ1-5, with 7 bases that match TRBD1. Germline-derived CDR1 and CDR2 are KGHDR and SFDVKD. The CDR3 has 16 amino acids. V gave up 3 bases and J gave up 3 bases; unmatched junction bases: 7.

This clone has only a few counts. The rearrangement joins TRBV3-1 (or the pseudogene TRBV3-2) to TRBJ2-1, with TRBD2 matching 9 bases. J lost 6 bases, V lost 4 bases, and 7 bases had no gene match. CDR1 is LGHDT, CDR2 YNNKEL, per germline (reference sequence). The CDR3 is made up of 15 amino acids. CDR3 DNA sequence: TGTGCCAGCAGCCGGGGGACTAGCAATGTCAATGAGCAGTTCTTC. Translated, it gives CASSRGTSNVNEQFF.

V and J are TRBV2 and TRBJ2-5, with D perhaps matching TRBD2 (5 bases). V lost 3 bases and J 1 base, leaving 9 bases between the germline ends. The length of the CDR3 is 14 residues. Germline V gene data show CDR1 as SNHLY and CDR2 as FYNNEI. The chain's CDR3 is CASSDSGSQETQYF. Written as DNA, the CDR3 is TGTGCCAGCAGTGACTCGGGATCCCAAGAGACCCAGTACTTC.

The gene calls are TRBV24-1 and TRBJ2-1; the match to TRBD1 covers 8 bases. J lost 6 bases, V lost 0 bases, and 6 bases had no gene match. Germline V gene sequence: CDR1 KGHDR, CDR2 SFDVKD. The CDR3 covers 16 residues. CDR3 protein: CATSDLTTGGSNEQFF. The CDR3 DNA reads as TGTGCCACCAGTGATTTGACCACAGGGGGGAGCAATGAGCAGTTCTTC.

The rearrangement uses TRBV6-5 and TRBJ2-1; 8 positions agree with TRBD2. The J segment lost 1 base and the V segment lost 2 bases, leaving 1 base of the junction unmatched. CDR3 size: 15 residues. CDR1 and CDR2 (germline): MNHEY, SVGAGI. The CDR3 reads CASSYSGGSYNEQFF. The CDR3 coding sequence is TGTGCCAGCAGTTACAGCGGGGGATCCTACAATGAGCAGTTCTTC.

This clone has just one count. The rearrangement joins TRBV19 to TRBJ1-4; 8 positions match TRBD1. Germline V gene lookup returns CDR1 LNHDA and CDR2 SQIVND (reference sequence). The CDR3 totals 19 residues. After removal of 4 bases from V and 4 bases from J, the junction contained 17 bases not matched to a gene. The CDR3 region is CASSTNSGDRRGGNEKLFF. As DNA, the CDR3 is TGTGCCAGTAGTACGAATTCCGGGGACAGGCGTGGAGGTAATGAAAAACTGTTTTTT.

The gene calls are TRBV7-9 and TRBJ1-4; 8 nucleotides match TRBD1. The CDR3 runs 15 residues. Germline CDR1 is SEHNR and CDR2 is FQNEAQ (reference sequence). V trimming: 5 bases; J trimming: 4 bases; junction bases outside the gene matches: 6. DNA of the CDR3: TGTGCCAGCAGCGGAACAGGGGGGTATAATGAAAAACTGTTTTTT. It yields the protein CASSGTGGYNEKLFF.

The chain joins TRBV5-1 to TRBJ2-3; a possible D gene is TRBD1 (6 bases). This CDR3 contains 14 residues. Germline CDR1 is SGHRS and CDR2 is YFSETQ. Trimming cost V 4 bases and J 2 bases, with 11 bases left between them. CDR3 protein: CASSAQGFTDTQYF. In DNA form, the CDR3 reads TGCGCCAGCAGCGCCCAGGGGTTCACAGATACGCAGTATTTT.

The rearrangement uses TRBV14 and TRBJ2-3, with 8 nucleotides matching TRBD1. CDR3 length: 15 residues. With 4 bases clipped from V and 0 bases from J, the junction kept 3 bases outside the gene matches. Germline V gene sequence: CDR1 SGHDN, CDR2 FVKESK. The CDR3 region has the DNA TGTGCCAGCAGCCTCTGGACAGGGAGCACAGATACGCAGTATTTT. It specifies CASSLWTGSTDTQYF.

The CDR3 loop reads CASSQVPGGQYNEQFF. DNA of the CDR3: TGTGCCAGCAGCCAAGTTCCGGGGGGGCAGTACAATGAGCAGTTCTTC. J is TRBJ2-1 and V is TRBV14, with 8 bases identical to TRBD2. CDR1 and CDR2 (germline): SGHDN, FVKESK. With V trimmed by 1 base and J by 4 bases, 6 bases remained unmatched. The CDR3 has 16 amino acids.

V is TRBV28 and J is TRBJ2-3; TRBD2 matches at 11 bases. The CDR3 length is 14 residues. Unmatched junction bases numbered 4, after V lost 5 bases and J lost 6 bases. Germline V gene data show CDR1 as MDHEN and CDR2 as SYDVKM. The chain's CDR3 is CASSISGGADTQYF. Written as DNA, the CDR3 is TGTGCCAGCAGTATTAGCGGGGGGGCGGATACGCAGTATTTT.

This clone appeared a few times. V is TRBV10-1 and J is TRBJ1-6, with D uncertain. Per the germline V gene, CDR1 is WNHNN and CDR2 is SYGVQD (reference sequence). CDR3 length: 15 residues. The V end was cut by 1 base, the J end by 7 bases, with 11 bases between. As DNA, the CDR3 is TGCGCCAGCAGTGAGTTATGTGACAAAAATTCACCCCTCCACTTT. Translating it yields CASSELCDKNSPLHF.

The chain links TRBV6-2 or TRBV6-3 to TRBJ1-2; D remains unclear. The CDR3 has 15 residues. Germline V gene data show CDR1 as MNHEY and CDR2 as SVGEGT. Trimming shortened V by 0 bases and J by 4 bases, and 12 bases separated the two germline ends. CDR3 loop: CASSYSYSPSYGYTF. The CDR3 nucleotides are TGTGCCAGCAGTTACTCGTACAGCCCGAGCTATGGCTACACCTTC.

About this clone itself: Other DNA sequences in this sample translate to the same CDR3. V is TRBV19 and J is TRBJ2-1; 12 nucleotides match TRBD1. CDR3 length: 15 amino acids. With 5 bases clipped from V and 4 bases from J, the junction kept 3 bases outside the gene matches. Germline V gene sequence: CDR1 LNHDA, CDR2 SQIVND (reference sequence). The CDR3, as DNA: TGTGCCAGTAGTCCGGGACAGGGGGCTTACAATGAGCAGTTCTTC. This encodes CASSPGQGAYNEQFF.

CDR3 nucleotide sequence: TGTGCCAGCAGTCCGGACAGAAACTATGGCTACACCTTC. This codes for CASSPDRNYGYTF. V and J are TRBV6-6 and TRBJ1-2; D may be TRBD1 (6 bases). The CDR3 runs to 13 residues. Germline assignment: CDR1 MNHNY and CDR2 SVGAGI (reference sequence). Trimming took off 5 bases at V and 2 bases at J, with 9 bases between the two ends.

This chain connects TRBV4-1 to TRBJ1-4, with 7 bases matching TRBD1. This CDR3 has 16 residues. The V and J ends lost 3 bases and 4 bases, in that order; junction bases with no gene match: 8. Germline CDR1 is MGHRA and CDR2 is YSYEKL. CDR3 loop: CASSQEGTVFNEKLFF. As DNA, the CDR3 is TGCGCCAGCAGCCAGGAAGGGACAGTTTTTAATGAAAAACTGTTTTTT.

This chain uses TRBV19 with TRBJ1-5; D gene uncertain. V lost 0 bases and J 4 bases, leaving 4 bases between the germline ends. CDR3 size: 13 residues. Germline V gene sequence: CDR1 LNHDA, CDR2 SQIVND (reference sequence). The CDR3 DNA follows: TGTGCCAGTAGTATAGAGAGGAATCAGCCCCAGCATTTT. Translating it yields CASSIERNQPQHF.

V usage is TRBV5-8 and J usage is TRBJ1-1; TRBD1 agrees at 10 bases. Germline lookup yields CDR1 SGHTS and CDR2 YDEGEE. V shed 4 bases, J shed 11 bases, and the junction held 5 bases outside the gene matches. The CDR3 loop spans 12 amino acids. CDR3 protein: CASSRDRGWAFF. In DNA, the CDR3 is TGTGCCAGCAGCAGGGACAGGGGTTGGGCTTTCTTT.

J is TRBJ1-1 and V is TRBV4-1; possible D gene TRBD1, 6 bases. The CDR3 consists of 14 residues. Germline V gene lookup returns CDR1 MGHRA and CDR2 YSYEKL. Trimming pared 1 base from V and 6 bases from J, leaving 12 bases between. The CDR3 sequence: CASSQGGGNSEAFF. In DNA, the CDR3 is TGCGCCAGCAGCCAAGGAGGGGGTAATTCTGAAGCTTTCTTT.

V gene TRBV2 combines with J gene TRBJ1-1; TRBD1 might be the D (6 bases). Deletions cut 8 bases from V and 6 bases from J, with 28 bases between. Germline V lookup: CDR1 SNHLY, CDR2 FYNNEI. The CDR3 runs 17 residues. CDR3 loop: CASPQGDIAQPEAEAFF. CDR3 DNA sequence: TGTGCCAGCCCCCAAGGGGACATCGCTCAACCCGAGGCTGAAGCTTTCTTT.

This chain links TRBV7-3 with TRBJ1-5; maybe TRBD1 (5 bases). Germline CDR1 is SGHTA and CDR2 is FQGTGA. V lost 5 bases and J 5 bases, leaving 19 bases between the germline ends. The CDR3 runs to 16 residues. The CDR3 sequence is CASSPRDSPRYQPQHF. Written as DNA, the CDR3 is TGTGCCAGCAGCCCACGGGACTCTCCTAGGTATCAGCCCCAGCATTTT.

This chain joins TRBV7-2 and TRBJ1-2; TRBD1 matches 11 bases. J lost 3 bases, V lost 5 bases, and 5 bases had no gene match. From germline, CDR1 is SGHTA and CDR2 FQGNSA. This CDR3 has 15 amino acids. The CDR3 nucleotides are TGTGCCAGCAGCCGGGACAGGGGGGAGTACTATGGCTACACCTTC. Protein: CASSRDRGEYYGYTF.

The chain combines TRBV2 with TRBJ2-1; D might be TRBD2 (6 bases). The CDR3 has 14 amino acids. Germline values: CDR1 SNHLY, CDR2 FYNNEI. V dropped 3 bases and J dropped 2 bases, with 8 bases sitting between them. This CDR3 is CASSDGGPYNEQFF. The CDR3 DNA reads TGTGCCAGCAGTGACGGGGGTCCCTACAATGAGCAGTTCTTC.

A few counts support this clone. The chain joins TRBV15 to TRBJ1-2; TRBD1 might be the D (5 bases). The CDR3 spans 16 residues. Germline lookup yields CDR1 LNHNV and CDR2 YYDKDF (reference sequence). V lost 0 bases and J lost 7, with 18 bases in between. The CDR3 DNA is TGTGCCACCAGCAGAGATTCGGGGGACCGGGCATTTGGCTACACCTTC. Its translation: CATSRDSGDRAFGYTF.

V and J are TRBV11-2 and TRBJ2-7; no reliable D call. Deletions cut 1 base from V and 5 bases from J, with 9 bases between. Germline CDR1 and CDR2: SGHAT and FQNNGV. This CDR3 region has 13 residues. CDR3 in DNA: TGTGCCAGCAGCTTAGGGTTTCCTAACGAGCAGTACTTC. It yields the protein CASSLGFPNEQYF.

The rearrangement uses TRBV28 and TRBJ1-1; the D gene is possibly TRBD1 (6 bases). With 4 bases removed from V and 2 bases from J, the gap between germline ends came to 11 bases. CDR1 and CDR2 (germline): MDHEN, SYDVKM. This CDR3 is 14 amino acids long. CDR3 sequence reads: CASSSPGANTEAFF. The CDR3 DNA reads as TGTGCCAGCAGTTCTCCAGGGGCAAACACTGAAGCTTTCTTT.

CDR3 DNA: TGTGCCAGCAGGGGGGACAGTCAGGGAGGCTACACCTTC. Translating it yields CASRGDSQGGYTF. The chain couples TRBV2 to TRBJ1-2; 7 bases line up with TRBD1. The CDR3 length is 13 residues. The J segment lost 8 bases and the V segment lost 6 bases, leaving 9 bases of the junction unmatched. In germline, CDR1 is SNHLY, CDR2 FYNNEI.

The chain carries TRBV4-3 and TRBJ1-4; maybe TRBD1 (5 bases). Trimming shortened V by 3 bases and J by 7 bases, and 9 bases separated the two germline ends. The CDR3 totals 13 residues. CDR1 and CDR2 from the germline V gene are LGHNA and YSLEER. The CDR3 region has the DNA TGCGCCAGCAGCCACCGGGGGGGTGAAAAACTGTTTTTT. Its translation is CASSHRGGEKLFF.

This clone was picked up one time. The chain carries TRBV23-1 and TRBJ2-4; a weak D match, TRBD2 (7 bases). TRBV23-1 falls under the ORF class, with uncertain function. The length of the CDR3 is 17 residues. The ends were cut back, 0 bases at V and 1 base at J, with 13 bases in the middle. DNA of the CDR3: TGCGCCAGCAGTCAATCCACAGGGAGGGATGCCAAAAACATTCAGTACTTC. It specifies CASSQSTGRDAKNIQYF.

This rearrangement joins TRBV4-3 to TRBJ1-2; D is ambiguous. Trimming pared 0 bases from V and 13 bases from J, leaving 15 bases between. Per the germline V gene, CDR1 is LGHNA and CDR2 is YSLEER. This CDR3 is built from 13 residues. The CDR3 spells CASSQEGGLTGTF. CDR3 nucleotide sequence: TGCGCCAGCAGCCAAGAGGGAGGGCTGACCGGCACCTTC.

V and J are TRBV27 and TRBJ2-7; TRBD1 is a possible D gene (6 bases). In germline, CDR1 is MNHEY, CDR2 SMNVEV (reference sequence). There are 15 residues in the CDR3. Trimming took off 6 bases at V and 7 bases at J, with 22 bases between the two ends. The CDR3 loop reads CASRPGGRGGWEQYF. In nucleotides, the CDR3 is TGTGCCAGCAGACCTGGGGGCAGGGGTGGTTGGGAGCAGTACTTC.

In its sample, this clone was seen a few times. This chain connects TRBV28 to TRBJ2-5; no clear D gene. This CDR3 has 12 residues. Germline-derived CDR1 and CDR2 are MDHEN and SYDVKM. V was shortened by 3 bases and J by 5 bases, with 7 bases between the two germline ends. The CDR3 nucleotides are TGTGCCAGCAGTTTCGGGTGGGAGACCCAGTACTTC. Translating it yields CASSFGWETQYF.